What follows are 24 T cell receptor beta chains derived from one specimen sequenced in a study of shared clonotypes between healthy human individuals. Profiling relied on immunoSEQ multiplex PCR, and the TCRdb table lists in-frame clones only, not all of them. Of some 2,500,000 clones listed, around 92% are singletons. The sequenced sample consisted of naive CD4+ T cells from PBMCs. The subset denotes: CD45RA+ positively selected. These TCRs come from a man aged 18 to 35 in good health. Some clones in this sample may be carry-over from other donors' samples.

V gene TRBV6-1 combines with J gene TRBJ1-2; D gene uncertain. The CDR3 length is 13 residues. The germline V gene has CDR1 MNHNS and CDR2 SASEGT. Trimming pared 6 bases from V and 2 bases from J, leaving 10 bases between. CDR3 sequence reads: CASSHTANYGYTF. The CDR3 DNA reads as TGTGCCAGCAGCCACACCGCCAACTATGGCTACACCTTC.

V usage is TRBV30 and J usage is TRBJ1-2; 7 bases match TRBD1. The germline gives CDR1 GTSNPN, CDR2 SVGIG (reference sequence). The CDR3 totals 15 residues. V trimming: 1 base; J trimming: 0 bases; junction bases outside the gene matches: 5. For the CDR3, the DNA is TGTGCCTGGAGTGCCGGGACAGCCTCTAACTATGGCTACACCTTC. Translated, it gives CAWSAGTASNYGYTF.

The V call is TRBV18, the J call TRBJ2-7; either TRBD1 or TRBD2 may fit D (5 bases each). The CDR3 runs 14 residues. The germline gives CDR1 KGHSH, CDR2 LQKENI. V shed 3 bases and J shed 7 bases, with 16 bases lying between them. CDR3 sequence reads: CASSPGTLLREQYF. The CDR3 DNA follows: TGTGCCAGCTCACCGGGGACCCTACTTAGAGAGCAGTACTTC.

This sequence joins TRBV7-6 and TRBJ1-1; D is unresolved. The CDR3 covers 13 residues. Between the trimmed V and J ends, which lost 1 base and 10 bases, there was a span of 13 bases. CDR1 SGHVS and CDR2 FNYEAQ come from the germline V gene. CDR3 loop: CASSLGMGMGAFF. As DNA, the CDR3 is TGTGCCAGCAGCTTAGGTATGGGGATGGGAGCTTTCTTT.

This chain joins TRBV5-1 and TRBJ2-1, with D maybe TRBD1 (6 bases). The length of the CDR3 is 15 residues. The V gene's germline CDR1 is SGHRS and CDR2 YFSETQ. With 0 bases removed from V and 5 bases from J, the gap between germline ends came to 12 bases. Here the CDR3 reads CASSLGAGANNEQFF. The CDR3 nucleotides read TGCGCCAGCAGCTTGGGGGCAGGGGCCAACAATGAGCAGTTCTTC.

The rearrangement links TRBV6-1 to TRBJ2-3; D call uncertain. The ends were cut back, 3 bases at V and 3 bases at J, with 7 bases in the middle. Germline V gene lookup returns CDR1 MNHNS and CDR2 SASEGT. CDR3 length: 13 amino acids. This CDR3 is CASSDVATDTQYF. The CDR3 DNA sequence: TGTGCCAGCAGTGATGTTGCGACAGATACGCAGTATTTT.

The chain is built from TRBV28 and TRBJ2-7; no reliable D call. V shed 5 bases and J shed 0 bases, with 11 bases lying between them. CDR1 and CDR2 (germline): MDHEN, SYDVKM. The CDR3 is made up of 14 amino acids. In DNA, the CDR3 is TGTGCCAGCAGTCCCCCCAAGAGCTCCTACGAGCAGTACTTC. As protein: CASSPPKSSYEQYF.

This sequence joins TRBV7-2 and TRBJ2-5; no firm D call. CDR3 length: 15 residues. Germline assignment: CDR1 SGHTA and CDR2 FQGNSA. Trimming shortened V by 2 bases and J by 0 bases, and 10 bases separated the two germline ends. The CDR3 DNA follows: TGTGCCAGCAGCTTACCCCTACGAGACCAAGAGACCCAGTACTTC. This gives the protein CASSLPLRDQETQYF. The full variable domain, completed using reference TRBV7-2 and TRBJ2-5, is GAGVSQSPSNKVTEKGKDVELRCDPISGHTALYWYRQSLGQGLEFLIYFQGNSAPDKSGLPSDRFSAERTGGSVSTLTIQRTQQEDSAVYLCASSLPLRDQETQYFGPGTRLLVL.

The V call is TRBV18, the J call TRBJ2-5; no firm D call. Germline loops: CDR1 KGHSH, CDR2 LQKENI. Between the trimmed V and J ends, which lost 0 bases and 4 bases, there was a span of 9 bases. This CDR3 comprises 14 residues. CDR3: CASSPPVSVETQYF. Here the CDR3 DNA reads TGTGCCAGCTCACCACCGGTCTCTGTAGAGACCCAGTACTTC.

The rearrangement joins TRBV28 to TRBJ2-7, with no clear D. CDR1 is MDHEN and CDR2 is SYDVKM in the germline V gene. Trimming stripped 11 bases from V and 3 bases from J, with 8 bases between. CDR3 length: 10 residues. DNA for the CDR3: TGTGCCGTGACCGACTACGAGCAGTACTTC. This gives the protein CAVTDYEQYF. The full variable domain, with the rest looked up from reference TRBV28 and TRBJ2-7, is DVKVTQSSRYLVKRTGEKVFLECVQDMDHENMFWYRQDPGLGLRLIYFSYDVKMKEKGDIPEGYSVSREKKERFSLILESASTNQTSMYLCAVTDYEQYFGPGTRLTVT.

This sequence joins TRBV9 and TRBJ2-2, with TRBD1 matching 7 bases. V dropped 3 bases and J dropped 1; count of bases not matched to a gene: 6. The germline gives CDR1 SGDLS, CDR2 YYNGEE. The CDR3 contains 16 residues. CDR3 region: CASSATNRGNTGELFF. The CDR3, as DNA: TGTGCCAGCAGCGCAACAAACAGGGGGAACACCGGGGAGCTGTTTTTT.

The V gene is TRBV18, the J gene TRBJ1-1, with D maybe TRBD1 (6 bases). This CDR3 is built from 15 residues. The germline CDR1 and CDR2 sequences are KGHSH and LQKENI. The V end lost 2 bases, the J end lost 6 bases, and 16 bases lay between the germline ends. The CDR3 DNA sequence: TGTGCCAGCTCACCATTTAGGAGCAGGGGCGCTGAAGCTTTCTTT. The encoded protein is CASSPFRSRGAEAFF.

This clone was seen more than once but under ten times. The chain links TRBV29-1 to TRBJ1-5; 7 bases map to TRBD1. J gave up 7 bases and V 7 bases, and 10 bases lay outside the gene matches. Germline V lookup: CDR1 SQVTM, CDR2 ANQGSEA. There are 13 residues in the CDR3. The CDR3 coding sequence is TGCAGCGCCTTACAGGGGCCGGAACAGCCCCAGCATTTT. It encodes CSALQGPEQPQHF.

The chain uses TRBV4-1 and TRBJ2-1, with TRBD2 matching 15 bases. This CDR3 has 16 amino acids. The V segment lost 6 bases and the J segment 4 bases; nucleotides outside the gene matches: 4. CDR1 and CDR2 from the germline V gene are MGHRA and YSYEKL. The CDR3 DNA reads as TGCGCCAGCAGACGGACTAGCGGGAGGGCTTACAATGAGCAGTTCTTC. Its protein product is CASRRTSGRAYNEQFF.

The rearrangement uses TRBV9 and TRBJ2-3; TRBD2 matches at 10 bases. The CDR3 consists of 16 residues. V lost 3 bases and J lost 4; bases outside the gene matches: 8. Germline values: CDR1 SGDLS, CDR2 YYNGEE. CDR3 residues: CASSAQAAGGPDTQYF. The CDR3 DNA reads TGTGCCAGCAGCGCCCAAGCAGCGGGAGGGCCAGATACGCAGTATTTT.

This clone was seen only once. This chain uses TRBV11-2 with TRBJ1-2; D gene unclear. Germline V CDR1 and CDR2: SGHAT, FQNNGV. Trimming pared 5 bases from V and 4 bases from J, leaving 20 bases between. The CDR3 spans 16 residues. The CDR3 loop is CASSPPSFDTVYGYTF. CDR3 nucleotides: TGTGCCAGCAGCCCGCCATCGTTCGATACGGTCTATGGCTACACCTTC.

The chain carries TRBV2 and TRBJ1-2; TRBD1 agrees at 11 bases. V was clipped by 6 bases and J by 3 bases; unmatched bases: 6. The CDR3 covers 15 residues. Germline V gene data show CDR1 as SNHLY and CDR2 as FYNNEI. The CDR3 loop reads CASSRGQGGHYGYTF. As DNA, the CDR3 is TGTGCCAGCAGCCGGGGACAGGGGGGACACTATGGCTACACCTTC.

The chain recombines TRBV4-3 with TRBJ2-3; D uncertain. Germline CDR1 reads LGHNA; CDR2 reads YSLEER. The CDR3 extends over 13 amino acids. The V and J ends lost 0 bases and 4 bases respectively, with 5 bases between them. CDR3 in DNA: TGCGCCAGCAGCCAAGAATGGGCAGATACGCAGTATTTT. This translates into CASSQEWADTQYF.

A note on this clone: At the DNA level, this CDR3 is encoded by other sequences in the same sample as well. The DNA for the CDR3 is TGCGCCAGCAGCCAATCAAGTCGGATCTTCTCTGGAAACACCATATATTTT. Its protein product is CASSQSSRIFSGNTIYF. The V and J genes are TRBV4-1 and TRBJ1-3; D not resolved. Trimming removed 2 bases from V and 0 bases from J, with 14 bases in between. The CDR3 loop spans 17 amino acids. Germline values: CDR1 MGHRA, CDR2 YSYEKL.

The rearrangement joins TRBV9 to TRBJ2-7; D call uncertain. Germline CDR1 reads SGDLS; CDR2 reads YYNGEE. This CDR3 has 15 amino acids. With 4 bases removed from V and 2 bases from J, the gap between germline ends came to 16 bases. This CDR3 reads CASSTSTGSTYEQYF. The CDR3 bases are TGTGCCAGCAGCACATCCACCGGATCTACCTACGAGCAGTACTTC. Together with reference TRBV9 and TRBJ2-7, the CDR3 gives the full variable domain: DSGVTQTPKHLITATGQRVTLRCSPRSGDLSVYWYQQSLDQGLQFLIQYYNGEERAKGNILERFSAQQFPDLHSELNLSSLELGDSALYFCASSTSTGSTYEQYFGPGTRLTVT.

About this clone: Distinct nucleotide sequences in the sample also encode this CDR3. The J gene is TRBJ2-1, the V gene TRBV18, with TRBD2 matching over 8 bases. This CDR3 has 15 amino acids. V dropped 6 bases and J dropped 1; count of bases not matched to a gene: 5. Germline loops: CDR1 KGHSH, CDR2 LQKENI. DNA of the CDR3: TGTGCCAGCTCGCCGGGACTAGGGTCCTACAATGAGCAGTTCTTC. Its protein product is CASSPGLGSYNEQFF.

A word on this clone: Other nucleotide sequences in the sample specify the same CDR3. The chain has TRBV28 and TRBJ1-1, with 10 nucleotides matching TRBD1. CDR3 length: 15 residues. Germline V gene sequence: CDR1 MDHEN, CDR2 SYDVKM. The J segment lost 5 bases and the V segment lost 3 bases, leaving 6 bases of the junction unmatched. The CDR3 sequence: CASSLWTGGSTEAFF. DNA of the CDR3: TGTGCCAGCAGTTTGTGGACAGGGGGTTCAACTGAAGCTTTCTTT.

The CDR3 is CSAGTSGTPDTQYF. The CDR3 coding sequence is TGCAGCGCTGGGACTAGCGGGACCCCAGATACGCAGTATTTT. The V call is TRBV29-1, the J call TRBJ2-3, with 13 bases identical to TRBD2. Trimming at V came to 7 bases and at J to 4 bases, leaving 5 bases not matched to a gene. In germline, CDR1 is SQVTM, CDR2 ANQGSEA. CDR3 length: 14 residues.

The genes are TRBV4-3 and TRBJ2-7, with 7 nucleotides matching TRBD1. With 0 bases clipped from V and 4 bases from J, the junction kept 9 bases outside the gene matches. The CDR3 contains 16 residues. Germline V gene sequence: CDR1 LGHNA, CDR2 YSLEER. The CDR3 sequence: CASSQELDRVYYEQYF. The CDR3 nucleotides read TGCGCCAGCAGCCAAGAGCTTGACAGGGTTTATTACGAGCAGTACTTC.